The entry below gives a single T cell receptor beta chain sequence along with its context. Its antigen remains unknown. This record comes from a study of T cell responses to AZD1222 COVID-19 vaccine. Background on the study: Investigators merged groups given second doses at roughly 4 or roughly 12 weeks. Study results and limitations: None of the repertoires were sampled until the peak T cell response had passed.

Some clones are missing from TCRdb's copy, which holds only in-frame ones; the method was immunoSEQ multiplex PCR. The data hold under 100,000 clones, with about 87% observed a single time. The V gene's germline CDR1 is SGHDN and CDR2 FVKESK. Trimming took 3 bases from V and 7 from J, leaving 15 bases between them. This CDR3 is 14 amino acids long. The sequences come from peripheral blood, collected on day 0 of AZD1222 vaccination. The chain combines TRBV14 with TRBJ1-2; D is unclear. The clonotype was recovered from an adult in good health. CDR3 coding DNA: TGTGCCAGCAGCCAGGGCGTCAGATTGCGTGGCTACACCTTC. This encodes CASSQGVRLRGYTF.